In its sample, the clone carrying this T cell receptor beta chain was seen a few times. Its matching antigen is unknown. These data come from a study of post-analysis software for immune sequencing data. The wider study: Relapsing-remitting, secondary progressive and progressive-relapsing forms of multiple sclerosis all featured among disease courses. Study results and limitations: Controls had significantly higher normalized Chao1 diversity than multiple sclerosis patients. Several TRBV segments were more frequent in patients than controls; TRBV5-6, TRBV5-1 and TRBV20-1 belonged to this group.

TCR beta libraries were prepared from cDNA with unique molecular identifiers. Out of roughly 0.85 to 10 million T cells, 450,000 to 600,000 cDNA molecules were generated. TCRdb used MiXCR to reprocess the PCR reads, holding one entry per CDR3 protein. The data contain 550,000 to 700,000 distinct CDR3 sequences, roughly 46% of them singletons. J gave up 3 bases and V 4 bases, and 6 bases lay outside the gene matches. Germline CDR1 and CDR2: KGHDR and SFDVKD. The CDR3 loop spans 15 amino acids. Sequenced sample: blood. This sequence was found in a girl aged 5-17 years with multiple sclerosis. The V and J genes are TRBV24-1 and TRBJ2-3; TRBD1 matches 7 bases. CDR3 nucleotides: TGTGCCACCAGTGAGGGGGACAGTTCGACAGATACGCAGTATTTT. Translation: CATSEGDSSTDTQYF.